This T cell receptor beta chain was retrieved from a study of OX40 agonist ivuxolimab in advanced cancers. For the study at large: It was permissible to have had prior anti-PD-1, anti-PD-L1 or anti-CTLA-4 therapy, and less than 45% had some.

The study, taken as a whole, reports: At 0.1-3.0 mg/kg, partial responders had clonal expansion among the lowest observed.

The repertoire was sequenced with immunoSEQ multiplex PCR; TCRdb's copy has only in-frame clones and lacks some. Seen here are fewer than 65,000 clones, about 90% observed once, and the top ten hold approximately 7%. Germline values: CDR1 GTSNPN, CDR2 SVGIG (reference sequence). The CDR3 length is 14 residues. Trimming removed 3 bases at V and 4 bases at J, with 15 bases between. About this clone: Its matching antigen is unknown.

Researchers took blood at baseline, on cycle 4 day 1, and on cycle 7 day 1. The chain joins TRBV30 to TRBJ1-2; possibly TRBD1 for D (5 bases). The specimen was CD4+ or CD8+ T cells sorted from blood, collected in a trial of the OX40 agonist ivuxolimab. The clonotype originates from an adult with an advanced solid tumor such as melanoma, head and neck, liver or kidney cancer. CDR3 region: CAWSGGAGSYGYTF. CDR3 DNA sequence: TGTGCCTGGAGCGGCGGGGCGGGGAGCTATGGCTACACCTTC.